This T cell receptor (beta chain) was captured by sequencing in a study of monozygotic twins with inflammatory bowel disease. General study results and limits: Any single strong signal or clonotype tied to IBD lacked support.

Germline V gives CDR1 SGHAT, CDR2 FQNNGV. The CDR3 has 16 amino acids. Note on this clonotype: The antigen remains undetermined.

Template switching added UMIs carrying a 6-nucleotide sample barcode. TCRdb re-called the 5' RACE reads; one entry per CDR3 protein, DNA not given. The sample includes fewer than 450,000 distinct CDR3 sequences. The V call is TRBV11-2, the J call TRBJ2-3; TCRdb's D gene call, TRBD1, goes unchecked for lack of DNA. The specimen sequenced was blood. This TCR came from a human donor with ulcerative colitis or Crohn's disease, or a healthy co-twin of an affected twin (not recorded which). The CDR3 sequence: CASSLVAGQGADTQYF. Combining the CDR3 with reference TRBV11-2 and TRBJ2-3 gives the whole variable domain EAGVAQSPRYKIIEKRQSVAFWCNPISGHATLYWYQQILGQGPKLLIQFQNNGVVDDSQLPKDRFSAERLKGVDSTLKIQPAKLEDSAVYLCASSLVAGQGADTQYFGPGTRLTVL.